The entry below describes one T cell receptor beta chain. Germline lookup yields CDR1 SGHRS and CDR2 YFSETQ. V lost 1 base and J lost 6; bases outside the gene matches: 8. This CDR3 has 15 residues. This record comes from a study of blood T cell repertoires in COVID-19. Study summary: COVID-19 samples collected from the United States, Italy and Spain covered acute and convalescent phases. The cDNA or gDNA used as material had been derived from T cells, B-cell-depleted T cells, or PBMCs.

Original processing notes: The authors estimated nucleated cell counts from reference gene primer amplification. The method was immunoSEQ multiplex PCR; TCRdb's version includes in-frame clones alone and lacks a portion of them. The V and J calls and the clone size are those of that table, but D and trimming were determined from the DNA. This table holds around 170,000 clones, roughly four fifths found once. This clonotype originated in a man under 40 with active or convalescent COVID-19. The sequenced sample was peripheral blood. The chain joins TRBV5-1 to TRBJ2-7, with TRBD2 matching 9 bases. The CDR3 sequence is CASSLRLAGVTEQYF. In nucleotides, the CDR3 is TGCGCCAGCAGCTTGAGATTAGCGGGAGTCACCGAGCAGTACTTC.